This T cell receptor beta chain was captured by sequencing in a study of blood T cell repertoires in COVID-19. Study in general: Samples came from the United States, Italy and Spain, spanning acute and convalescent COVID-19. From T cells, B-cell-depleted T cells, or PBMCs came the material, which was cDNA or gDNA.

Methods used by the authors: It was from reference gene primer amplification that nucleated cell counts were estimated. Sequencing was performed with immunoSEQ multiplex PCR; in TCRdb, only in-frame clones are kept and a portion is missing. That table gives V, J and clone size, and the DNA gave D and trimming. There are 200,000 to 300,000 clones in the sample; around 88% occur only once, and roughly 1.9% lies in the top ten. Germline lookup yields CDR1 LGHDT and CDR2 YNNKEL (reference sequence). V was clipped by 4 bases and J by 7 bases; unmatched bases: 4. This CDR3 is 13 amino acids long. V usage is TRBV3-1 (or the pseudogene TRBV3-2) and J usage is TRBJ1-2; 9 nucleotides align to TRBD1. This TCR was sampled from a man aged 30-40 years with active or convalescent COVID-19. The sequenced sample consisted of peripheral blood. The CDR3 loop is CASSPGQGIGYTF. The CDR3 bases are TGTGCCAGCAGCCCGGGACAGGGAATTGGCTACACCTTC.